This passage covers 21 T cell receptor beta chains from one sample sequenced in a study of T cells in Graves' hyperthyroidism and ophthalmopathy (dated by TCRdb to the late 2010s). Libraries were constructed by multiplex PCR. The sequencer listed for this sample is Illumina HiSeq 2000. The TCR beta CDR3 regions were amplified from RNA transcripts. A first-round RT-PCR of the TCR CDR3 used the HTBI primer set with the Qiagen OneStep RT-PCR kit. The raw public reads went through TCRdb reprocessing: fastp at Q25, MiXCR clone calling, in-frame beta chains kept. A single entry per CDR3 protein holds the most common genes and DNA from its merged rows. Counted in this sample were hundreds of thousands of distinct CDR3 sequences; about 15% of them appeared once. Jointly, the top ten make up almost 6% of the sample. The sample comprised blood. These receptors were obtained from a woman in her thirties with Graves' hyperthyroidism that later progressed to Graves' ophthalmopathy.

The CDR3 DNA reads TGTGCCAGCAGCCGGGACACTGAAAGAGAAGCTTTCTTT. Encoded protein: CASSRDTEREAFF. V usage is TRBV5-4 and J usage is TRBJ1-1; D might be TRBD1 (6 bases). Germline V gene data show CDR1 as SGHNT and CDR2 as YYREEE (reference sequence). Trimming left V 4 bases short and J 8 bases short, with 15 bases between. CDR3 length: 13 amino acids. The complete variable domain, with remaining parts taken from reference TRBV5-4 and TRBJ1-1, reads ETGVTQSPTHLIKTRGQQVTLRCSSQSGHNTVSWYQQALGQGPQFIFQYYREEENGRGNFPPRFSGLQFPNYSSELNVNALELDDSALYLCASSRDTEREAFFGQGTRLTVV.

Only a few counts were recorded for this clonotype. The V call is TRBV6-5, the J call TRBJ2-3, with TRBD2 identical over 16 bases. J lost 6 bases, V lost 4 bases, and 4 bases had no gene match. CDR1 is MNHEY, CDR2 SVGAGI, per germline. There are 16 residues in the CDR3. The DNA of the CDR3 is TGTGCCAGCAGTTCGGGACTAGCGGGAGGGCGGGATACGCAGTATTTT. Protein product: CASSSGLAGGRDTQYF.

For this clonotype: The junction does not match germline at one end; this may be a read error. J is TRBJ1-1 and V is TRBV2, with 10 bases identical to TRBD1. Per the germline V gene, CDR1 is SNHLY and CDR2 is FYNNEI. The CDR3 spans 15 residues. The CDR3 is CASKGTGAMNTEAVF. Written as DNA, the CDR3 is TGTGCCAGCAAGGGGACAGGGGCGATGAACACTGAAGCTGTCTTT. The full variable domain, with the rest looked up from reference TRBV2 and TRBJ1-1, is EPEVTQTPSHQVTQMGQEVILRCVPISNHLYFYWYRQILGQKVEFLVSFYNNEISEKSEIFDDQFSVERPDGSNFTLKIRSTKLEDSAMYFCASKGTGAMNTEAVFGQGTRLTVV.

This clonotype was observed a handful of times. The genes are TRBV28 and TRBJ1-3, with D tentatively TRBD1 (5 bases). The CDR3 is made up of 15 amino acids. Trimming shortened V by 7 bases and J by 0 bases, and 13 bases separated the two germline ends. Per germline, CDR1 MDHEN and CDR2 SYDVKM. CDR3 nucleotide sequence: TGTGCCAGCACCATCGACAGCTTCTCTGGAAACACCATATATTTT. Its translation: CASTIDSFSGNTIYF.

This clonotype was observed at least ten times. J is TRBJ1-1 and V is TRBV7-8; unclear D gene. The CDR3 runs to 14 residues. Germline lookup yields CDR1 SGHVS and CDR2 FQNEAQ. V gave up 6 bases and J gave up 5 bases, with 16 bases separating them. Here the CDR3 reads CASRFDGTPTEAFF. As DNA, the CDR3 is TGTGCCAGCAGGTTCGACGGAACACCTACTGAAGCTTTCTTT.

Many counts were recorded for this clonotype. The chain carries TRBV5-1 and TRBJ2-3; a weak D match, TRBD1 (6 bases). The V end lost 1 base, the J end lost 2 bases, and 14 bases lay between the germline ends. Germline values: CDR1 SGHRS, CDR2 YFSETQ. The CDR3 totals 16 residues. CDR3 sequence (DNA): TGCGCCAGCAGCTTGACAGGGACAACCCCCACAGATACGCAGTATTTT. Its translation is CASSLTGTTPTDTQYF.

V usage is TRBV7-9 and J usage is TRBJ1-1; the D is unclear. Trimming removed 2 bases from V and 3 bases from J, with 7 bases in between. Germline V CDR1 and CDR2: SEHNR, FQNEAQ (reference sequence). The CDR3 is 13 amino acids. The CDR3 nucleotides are TGTGCCAGCAGCTTAAACGGCCACACTGAAGCTTTCTTT. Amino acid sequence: CASSLNGHTEAFF.

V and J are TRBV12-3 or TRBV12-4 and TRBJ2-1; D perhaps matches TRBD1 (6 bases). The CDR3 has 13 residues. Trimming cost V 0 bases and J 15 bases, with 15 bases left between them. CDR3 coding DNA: TGTGCCAGCAGTTTAGCACAGGGTGGTATTGGGTTCTTC. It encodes CASSLAQGGIGFF.

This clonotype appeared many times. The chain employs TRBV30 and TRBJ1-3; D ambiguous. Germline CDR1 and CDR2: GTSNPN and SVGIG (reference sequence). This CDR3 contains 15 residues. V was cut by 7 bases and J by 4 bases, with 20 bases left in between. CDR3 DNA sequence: TGTGCCTCCCCTGAGGGAGATGGCCTCGGAAACACCATATATTTT. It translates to CASPEGDGLGNTIYF. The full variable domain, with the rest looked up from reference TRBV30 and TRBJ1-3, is SQTIHQWPATLVQPVGSPLSLECTVEGTSNPNLYWYRQAAGRGLQLLFYSVGIGQISSEVPQNLSASRPQDRQFILSSKKLLLSDSGFYLCASPEGDGLGNTIYFGEGSWLTVV.

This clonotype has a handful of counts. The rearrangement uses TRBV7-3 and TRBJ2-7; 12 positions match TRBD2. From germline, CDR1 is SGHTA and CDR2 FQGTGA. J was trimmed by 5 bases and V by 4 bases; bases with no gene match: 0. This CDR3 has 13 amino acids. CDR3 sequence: CASSWTSGDEQYF. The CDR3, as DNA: TGTGCCAGCAGCTGGACTAGCGGGGACGAGCAGTACTTC. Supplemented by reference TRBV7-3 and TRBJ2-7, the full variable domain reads GAGVSQTPSNKVTEKGKYVELRCDPISGHTALYWYRQSLGQGPEFLIYFQGTGAADDSGLPNDRFFAVRPEGSVSTLKIQRTERGDSAVYLCASSWTSGDEQYFGPGTRLTVT.

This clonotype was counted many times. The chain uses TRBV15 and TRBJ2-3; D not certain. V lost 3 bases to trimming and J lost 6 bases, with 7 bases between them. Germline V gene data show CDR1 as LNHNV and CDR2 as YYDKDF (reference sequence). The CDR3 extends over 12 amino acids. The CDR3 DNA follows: TGTGCCACCAGCAGGCTAGGGGATACGCAGTATTTT. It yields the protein CATSRLGDTQYF.

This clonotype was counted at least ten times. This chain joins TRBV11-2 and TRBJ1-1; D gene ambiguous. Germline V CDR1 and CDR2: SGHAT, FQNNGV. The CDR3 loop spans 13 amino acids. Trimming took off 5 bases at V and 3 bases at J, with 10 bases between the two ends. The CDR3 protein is CASSRAWDTEAFF. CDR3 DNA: TGTGCCAGCAGCAGGGCGTGGGACACTGAAGCTTTCTTT.

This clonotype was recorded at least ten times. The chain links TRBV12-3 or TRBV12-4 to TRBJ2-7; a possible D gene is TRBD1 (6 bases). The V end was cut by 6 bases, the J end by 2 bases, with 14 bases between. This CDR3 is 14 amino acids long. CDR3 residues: CASSPKTGTYEQYF. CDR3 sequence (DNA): TGTGCCAGCAGCCCCAAGACAGGTACCTACGAGCAGTACTTC.

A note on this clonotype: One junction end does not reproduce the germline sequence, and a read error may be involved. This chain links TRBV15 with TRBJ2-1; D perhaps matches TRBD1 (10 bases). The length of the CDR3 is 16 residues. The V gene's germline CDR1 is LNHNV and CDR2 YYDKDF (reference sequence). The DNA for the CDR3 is TGTGCCACCAGCGGCGGGAGGGACAGGGGCTACAGTGAGCAGTTCTTC. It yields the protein CATSGGRDRGYSEQFF.

The CDR3 coding sequence is TGTGCCAGCAATGGGATCCTCACAAGCTCCTACAATGAGCAGTTCTTC. Its translation: CASNGILTSSYNEQFF. This chain connects TRBV27 to TRBJ2-1; no clear D. Per the germline V gene, CDR1 is MNHEY and CDR2 is SMNVEV (reference sequence). Trimming left V 7 bases short and J 0 bases short, with 16 bases between. There are 16 residues in the CDR3.

CDR3 sequence reads: CATSDRSLGKETQYF. In DNA form, the CDR3 reads TGTGCCACCAGTGATCGATCCTTGGGCAAAGAGACCCAGTACTTC. J is TRBJ2-5 and V is TRBV24-1; D is uncertain. This CDR3 spans 15 amino acids. Per germline, CDR1 KGHDR and CDR2 SFDVKD. V was shortened by 3 bases and J by 3 bases, with 13 bases between the two germline ends.

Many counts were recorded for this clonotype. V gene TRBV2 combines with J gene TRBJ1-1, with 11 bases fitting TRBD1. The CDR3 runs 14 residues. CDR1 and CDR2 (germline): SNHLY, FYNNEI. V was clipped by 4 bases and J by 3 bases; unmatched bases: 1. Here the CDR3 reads CASSVGQGDTEAFF. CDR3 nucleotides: TGTGCCAGCAGTGTGGGACAGGGGGACACTGAAGCTTTCTTT.

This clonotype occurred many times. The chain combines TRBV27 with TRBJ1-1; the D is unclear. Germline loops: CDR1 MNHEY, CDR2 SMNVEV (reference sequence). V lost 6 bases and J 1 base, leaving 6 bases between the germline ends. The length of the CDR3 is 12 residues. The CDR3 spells CASRDPNTEAFF. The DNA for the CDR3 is TGTGCCAGCAGGGACCCGAACACTGAAGCTTTCTTT.

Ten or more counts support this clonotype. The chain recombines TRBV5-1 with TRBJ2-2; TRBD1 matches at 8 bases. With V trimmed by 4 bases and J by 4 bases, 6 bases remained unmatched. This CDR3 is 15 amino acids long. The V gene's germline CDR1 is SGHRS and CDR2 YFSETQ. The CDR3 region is CASSLTGVGTGELFF. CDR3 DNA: TGCGCCAGCAGCCTGACAGGGGTCGGCACCGGGGAGCTGTTTTTT.

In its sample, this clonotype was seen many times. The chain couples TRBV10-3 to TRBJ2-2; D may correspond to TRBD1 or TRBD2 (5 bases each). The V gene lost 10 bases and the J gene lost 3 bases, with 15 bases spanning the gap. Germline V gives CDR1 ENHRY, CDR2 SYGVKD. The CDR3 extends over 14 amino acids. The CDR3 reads CASKGLADTGELFF. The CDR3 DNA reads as TGTGCCAGCAAGGGGCTAGCAGACACCGGGGAGCTGTTTTTT.

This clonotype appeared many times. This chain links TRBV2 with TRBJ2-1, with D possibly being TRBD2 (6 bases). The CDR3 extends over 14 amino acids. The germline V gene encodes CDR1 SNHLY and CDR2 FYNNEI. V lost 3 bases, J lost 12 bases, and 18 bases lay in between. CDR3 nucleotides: TGTGCCAGCAGTGACATTGGGGGGTTTAGGGTGCAGTTCTTC. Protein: CASSDIGGFRVQFF.